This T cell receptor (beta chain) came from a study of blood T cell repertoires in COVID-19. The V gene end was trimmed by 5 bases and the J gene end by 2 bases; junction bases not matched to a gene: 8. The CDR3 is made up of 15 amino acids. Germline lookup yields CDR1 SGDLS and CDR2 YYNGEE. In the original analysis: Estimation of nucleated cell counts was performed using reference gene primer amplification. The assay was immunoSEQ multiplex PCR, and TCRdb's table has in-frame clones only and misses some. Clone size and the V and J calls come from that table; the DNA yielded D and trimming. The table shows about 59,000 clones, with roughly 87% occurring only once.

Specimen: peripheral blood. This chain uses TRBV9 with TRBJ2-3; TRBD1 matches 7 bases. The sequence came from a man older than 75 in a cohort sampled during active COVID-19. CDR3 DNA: TGTGCCAGCAGTGACAGGGATGCCCCCACAGATACGCAGTATTTT. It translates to CASSDRDAPTDTQYF.